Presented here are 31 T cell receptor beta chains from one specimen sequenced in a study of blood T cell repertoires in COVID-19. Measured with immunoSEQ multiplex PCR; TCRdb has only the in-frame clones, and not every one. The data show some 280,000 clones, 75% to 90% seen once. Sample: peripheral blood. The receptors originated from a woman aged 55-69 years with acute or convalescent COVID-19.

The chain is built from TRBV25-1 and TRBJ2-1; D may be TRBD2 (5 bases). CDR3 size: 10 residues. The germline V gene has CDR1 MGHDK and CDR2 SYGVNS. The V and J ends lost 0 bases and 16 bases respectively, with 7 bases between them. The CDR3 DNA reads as TGTGCCAGCAGTGAATACGGACTTTTCTTC. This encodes CASSEYGLFF. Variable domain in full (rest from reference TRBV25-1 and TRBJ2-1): EADIYQTPRYLVIGTGKKITLECSQTMGHDKMYWYQQDPGMELHLIHYSYGVNSTEKGDLSSESTVSRIRTEHFPLTLESARPSHTSQYLCASSEYGLFFGPGTRLTVL.

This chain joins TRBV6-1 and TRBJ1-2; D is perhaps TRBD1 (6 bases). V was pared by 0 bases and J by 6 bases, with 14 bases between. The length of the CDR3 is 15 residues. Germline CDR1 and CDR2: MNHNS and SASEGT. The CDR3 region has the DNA TGTGCCAGCAGTGAAGCGGGGGCGCGCACCCATGGCTACACCTTC. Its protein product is CASSEAGARTHGYTF.

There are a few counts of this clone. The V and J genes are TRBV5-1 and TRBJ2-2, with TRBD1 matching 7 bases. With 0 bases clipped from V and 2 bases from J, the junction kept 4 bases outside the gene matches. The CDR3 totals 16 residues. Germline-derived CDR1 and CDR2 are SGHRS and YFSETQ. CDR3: CASSLGQGPNTGELFF. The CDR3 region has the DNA TGCGCCAGCAGCTTGGGACAGGGACCAAACACCGGGGAGCTGTTTTTT.

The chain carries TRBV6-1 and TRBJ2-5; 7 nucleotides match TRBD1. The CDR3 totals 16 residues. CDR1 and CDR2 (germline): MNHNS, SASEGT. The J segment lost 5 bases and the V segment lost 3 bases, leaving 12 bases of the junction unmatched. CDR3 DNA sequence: TGTGCCAGCAGTGACCTCCGGGACAGACCTGGGGAGACCCAGTACTTC. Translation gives CASSDLRDRPGETQYF.

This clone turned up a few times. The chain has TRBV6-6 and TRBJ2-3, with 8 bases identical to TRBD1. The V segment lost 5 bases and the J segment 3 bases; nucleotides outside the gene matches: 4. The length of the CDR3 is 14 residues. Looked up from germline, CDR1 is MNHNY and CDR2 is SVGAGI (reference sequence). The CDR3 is CASSSRTGTDTQYF. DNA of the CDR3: TGTGCCAGCAGTAGCCGGACAGGGACAGATACGCAGTATTTT.

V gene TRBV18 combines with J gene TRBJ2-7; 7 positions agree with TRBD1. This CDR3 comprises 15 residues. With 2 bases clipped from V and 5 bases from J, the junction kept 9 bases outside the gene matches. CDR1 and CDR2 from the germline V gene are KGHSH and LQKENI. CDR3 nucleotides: TGTGCCAGCTCACCAAACCCCTTCACAGGGGACGAGCAGTACTTC. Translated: CASSPNPFTGDEQYF.

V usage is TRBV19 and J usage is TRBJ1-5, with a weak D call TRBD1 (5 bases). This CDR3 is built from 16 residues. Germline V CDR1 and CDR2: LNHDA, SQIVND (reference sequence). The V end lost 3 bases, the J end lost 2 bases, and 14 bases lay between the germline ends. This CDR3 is CASSIWGGSGNQPQHF. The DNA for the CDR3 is TGTGCCAGTAGTATTTGGGGGGGGTCGGGCAATCAGCCCCAGCATTTT.

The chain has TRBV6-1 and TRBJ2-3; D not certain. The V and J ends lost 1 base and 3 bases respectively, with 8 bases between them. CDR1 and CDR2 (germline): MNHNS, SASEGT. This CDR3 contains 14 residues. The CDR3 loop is CASSEGDGTDTQYF. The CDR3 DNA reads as TGTGCCAGCAGTGAAGGAGACGGGACAGATACGCAGTATTTT.

This CDR3 is CASSLGLAGVADTQYF. In DNA form, the CDR3 reads TGCGCCAGCAGCTTGGGACTAGCGGGAGTTGCGGATACGCAGTATTTT. This rearrangement joins TRBV5-1 to TRBJ2-3; 12 positions agree with TRBD2. Looked up from germline, CDR1 is SGHRS and CDR2 is YFSETQ. With V trimmed by 0 bases and J by 6 bases, 5 bases remained unmatched. The CDR3 sequence is 16 residues long. Together with reference TRBV5-1 and TRBJ2-3, the CDR3 gives the full variable domain: KAGVTQTPRYLIKTRGQQVTLSCSPISGHRSVSWYQQTPGQGLQFLFEYFSETQRNKGNFPGRFSGRQFSNSRSEMNVSTLELGDSALYLCASSLGLAGVADTQYFGPGTRLTVL.

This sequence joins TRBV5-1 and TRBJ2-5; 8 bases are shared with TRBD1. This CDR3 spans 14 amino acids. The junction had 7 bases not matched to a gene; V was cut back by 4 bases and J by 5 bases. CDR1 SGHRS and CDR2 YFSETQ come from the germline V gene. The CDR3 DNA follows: TGCGCCAGCAGCATAGACAGGGGCAGGGAGACCCAGTACTTC. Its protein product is CASSIDRGRETQYF.

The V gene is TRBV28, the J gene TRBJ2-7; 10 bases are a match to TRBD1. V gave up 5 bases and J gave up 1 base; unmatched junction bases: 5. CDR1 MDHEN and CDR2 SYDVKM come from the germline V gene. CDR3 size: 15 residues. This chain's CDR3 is CASSGWDRGSYEQYF. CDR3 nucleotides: TGTGCCAGCAGTGGGTGGGACAGGGGATCCTACGAGCAGTACTTC.

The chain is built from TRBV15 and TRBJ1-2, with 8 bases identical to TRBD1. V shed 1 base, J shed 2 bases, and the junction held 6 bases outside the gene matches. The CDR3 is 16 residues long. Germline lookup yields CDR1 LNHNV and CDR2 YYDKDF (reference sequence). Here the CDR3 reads CATSRGRTGTNYGYTF. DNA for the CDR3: TGTGCCACCAGCAGAGGTAGGACAGGGACAAACTATGGCTACACCTTC.

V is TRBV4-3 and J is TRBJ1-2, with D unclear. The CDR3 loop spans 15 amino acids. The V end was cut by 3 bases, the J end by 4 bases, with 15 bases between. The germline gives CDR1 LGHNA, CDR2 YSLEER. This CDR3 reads CASSQVPSGRYGYTF. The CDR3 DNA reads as TGCGCCAGCAGCCAGGTCCCAAGCGGACGCTATGGCTACACCTTC.

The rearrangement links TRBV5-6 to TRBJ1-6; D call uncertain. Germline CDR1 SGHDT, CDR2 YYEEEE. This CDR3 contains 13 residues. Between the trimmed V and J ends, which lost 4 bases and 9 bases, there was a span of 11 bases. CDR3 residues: CASSRRVTSPLHF. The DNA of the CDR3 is TGTGCCAGCAGCAGGCGGGTCACTTCACCCCTCCACTTT.

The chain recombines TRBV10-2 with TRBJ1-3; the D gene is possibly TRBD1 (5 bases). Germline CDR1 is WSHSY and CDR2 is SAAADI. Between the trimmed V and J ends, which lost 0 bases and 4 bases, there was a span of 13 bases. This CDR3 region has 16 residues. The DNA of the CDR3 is TGCGCCAGCAGTGAGTCGCGGGGGATAGTAGGAAACACCATATATTTT. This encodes CASSESRGIVGNTIYF.

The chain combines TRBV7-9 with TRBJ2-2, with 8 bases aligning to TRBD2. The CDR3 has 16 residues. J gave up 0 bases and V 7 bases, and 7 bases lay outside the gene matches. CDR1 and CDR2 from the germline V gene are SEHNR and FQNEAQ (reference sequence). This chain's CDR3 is CASTPAGGANTGELFF. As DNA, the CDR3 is TGTGCCAGCACCCCTGCGGGGGGCGCGAACACCGGGGAGCTGTTTTTT.

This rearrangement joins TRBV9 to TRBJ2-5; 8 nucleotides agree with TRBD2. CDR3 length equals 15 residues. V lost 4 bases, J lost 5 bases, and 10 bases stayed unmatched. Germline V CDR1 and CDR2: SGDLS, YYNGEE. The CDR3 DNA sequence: TGTGCCAGCAGCCGACTGCCCGGACTAGCCGAGACCCAGTACTTC. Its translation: CASSRLPGLAETQYF. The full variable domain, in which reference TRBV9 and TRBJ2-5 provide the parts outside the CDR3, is DSGVTQTPKHLITATGQRVTLRCSPRSGDLSVYWYQQSLDQGLQFLIQYYNGEERAKGNILERFSAQQFPDLHSELNLSSLELGDSALYFCASSRLPGLAETQYFGPGTRLLVL.

This CDR3 reads CASSLRQKMGEQYF. The CDR3 bases are TGTGCCAGTAGTCTGAGACAGAAAATGGGCGAGCAGTACTTC. V is TRBV19 and J is TRBJ2-7; a weak D match, TRBD1 (5 bases). This CDR3 has 14 amino acids. Germline V gene lookup returns CDR1 LNHDA and CDR2 SQIVND (reference sequence). V was shortened by 5 bases and J by 6 bases, with 17 bases between the two germline ends.

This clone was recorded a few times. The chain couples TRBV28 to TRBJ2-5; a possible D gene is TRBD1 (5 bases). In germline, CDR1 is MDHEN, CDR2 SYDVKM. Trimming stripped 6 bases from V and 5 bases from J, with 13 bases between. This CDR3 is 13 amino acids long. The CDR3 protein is CASRQGSRETQYF. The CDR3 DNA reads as TGTGCCAGCAGGCAGGGCTCACGGGAGACCCAGTACTTC.

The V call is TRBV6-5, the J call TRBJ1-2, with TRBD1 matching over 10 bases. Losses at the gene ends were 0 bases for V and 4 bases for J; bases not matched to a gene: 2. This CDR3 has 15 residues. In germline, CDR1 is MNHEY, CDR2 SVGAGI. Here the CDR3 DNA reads TGTGCCAGCAGTTACTCGACAGGGGGCGGCTATGGCTACACCTTC. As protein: CASSYSTGGGYGYTF.

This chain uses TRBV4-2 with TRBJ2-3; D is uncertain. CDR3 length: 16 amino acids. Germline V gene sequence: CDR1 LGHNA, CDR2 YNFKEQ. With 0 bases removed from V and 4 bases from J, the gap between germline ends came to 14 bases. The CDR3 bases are TGTGCCAGCAGCCAAGAAGCGTCGCGCCCCGCAGATACGCAGTATTTT. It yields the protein CASSQEASRPADTQYF.

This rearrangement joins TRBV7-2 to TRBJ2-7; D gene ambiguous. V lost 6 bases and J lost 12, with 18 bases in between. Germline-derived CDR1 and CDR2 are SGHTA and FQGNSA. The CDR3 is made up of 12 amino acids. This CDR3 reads CASRSTVGPPYF. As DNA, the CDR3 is TGTGCCAGCAGATCAACGGTCGGTCCACCGTACTTC.

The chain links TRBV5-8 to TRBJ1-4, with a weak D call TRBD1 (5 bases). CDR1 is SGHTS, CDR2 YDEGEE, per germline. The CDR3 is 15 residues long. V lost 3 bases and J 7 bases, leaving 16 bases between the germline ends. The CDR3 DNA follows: TGTGCCAGCAGCTCCAAAGGGGTGAGAGGTGAAAAACTGTTTTTT. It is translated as CASSSKGVRGEKLFF.

CDR3 loop: CASSKRLDRSSYEQYF. CDR3 DNA: TGTGCCAGCAGCAAAAGATTGGACAGGAGCTCCTACGAGCAGTACTTC. The rearrangement joins TRBV21-1 to TRBJ2-7; TRBD1 is taken as the D call from the table, unchecked against the DNA. TRBV21-1 is tagged as a pseudogene. This CDR3 contains 16 residues.

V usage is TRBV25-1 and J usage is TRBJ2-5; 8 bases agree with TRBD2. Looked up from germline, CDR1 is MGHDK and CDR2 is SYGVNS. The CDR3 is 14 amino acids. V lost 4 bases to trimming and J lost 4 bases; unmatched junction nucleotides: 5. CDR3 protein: CASSASGGGETQYF. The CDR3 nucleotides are TGTGCCAGCAGTGCCAGCGGGGGAGGAGAGACCCAGTACTTC.

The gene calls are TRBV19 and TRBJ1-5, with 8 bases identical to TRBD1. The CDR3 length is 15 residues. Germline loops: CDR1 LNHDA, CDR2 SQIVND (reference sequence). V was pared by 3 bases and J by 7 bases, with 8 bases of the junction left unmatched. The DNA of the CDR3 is TGTGCCAGTAGTATGAGATTACAGGGGGGACAGCCCCAGCATTTT. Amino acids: CASSMRLQGGQPQHF.

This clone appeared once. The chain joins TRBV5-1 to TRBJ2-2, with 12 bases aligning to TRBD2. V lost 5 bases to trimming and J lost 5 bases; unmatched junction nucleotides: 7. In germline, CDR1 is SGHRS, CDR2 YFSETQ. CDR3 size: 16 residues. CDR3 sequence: CASRPLAGGGTGELFF. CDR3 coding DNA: TGCGCCAGCAGGCCACTAGCGGGAGGCGGTACCGGGGAGCTGTTTTTT.

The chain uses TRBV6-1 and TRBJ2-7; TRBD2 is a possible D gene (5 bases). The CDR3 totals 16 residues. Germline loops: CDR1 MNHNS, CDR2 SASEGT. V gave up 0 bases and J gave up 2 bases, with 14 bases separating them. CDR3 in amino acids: CASSEALSTTTYEQYF. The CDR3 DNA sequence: TGTGCCAGCAGTGAAGCTCTCTCGACTACCACCTACGAGCAGTACTTC.

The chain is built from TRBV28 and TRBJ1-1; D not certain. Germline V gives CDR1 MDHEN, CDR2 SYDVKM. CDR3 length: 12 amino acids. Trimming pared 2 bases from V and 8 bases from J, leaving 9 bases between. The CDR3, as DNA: TGTGCCAGCAGTTTAGTCCCCAGAGAAGCTTTCTTT. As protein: CASSLVPREAFF.

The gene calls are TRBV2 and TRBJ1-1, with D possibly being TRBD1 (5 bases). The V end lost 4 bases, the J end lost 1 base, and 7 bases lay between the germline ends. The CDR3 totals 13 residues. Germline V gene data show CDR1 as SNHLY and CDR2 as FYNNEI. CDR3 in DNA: TGTGCCAGCAGTGGAGACAGGAACACTGAAGCTTTCTTT. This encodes CASSGDRNTEAFF.

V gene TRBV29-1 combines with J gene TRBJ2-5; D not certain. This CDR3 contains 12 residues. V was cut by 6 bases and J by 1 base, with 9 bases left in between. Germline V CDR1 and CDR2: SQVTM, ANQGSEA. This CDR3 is CSVPNFQETQYF. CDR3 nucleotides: TGCAGCGTCCCCAATTTCCAAGAGACCCAGTACTTC.